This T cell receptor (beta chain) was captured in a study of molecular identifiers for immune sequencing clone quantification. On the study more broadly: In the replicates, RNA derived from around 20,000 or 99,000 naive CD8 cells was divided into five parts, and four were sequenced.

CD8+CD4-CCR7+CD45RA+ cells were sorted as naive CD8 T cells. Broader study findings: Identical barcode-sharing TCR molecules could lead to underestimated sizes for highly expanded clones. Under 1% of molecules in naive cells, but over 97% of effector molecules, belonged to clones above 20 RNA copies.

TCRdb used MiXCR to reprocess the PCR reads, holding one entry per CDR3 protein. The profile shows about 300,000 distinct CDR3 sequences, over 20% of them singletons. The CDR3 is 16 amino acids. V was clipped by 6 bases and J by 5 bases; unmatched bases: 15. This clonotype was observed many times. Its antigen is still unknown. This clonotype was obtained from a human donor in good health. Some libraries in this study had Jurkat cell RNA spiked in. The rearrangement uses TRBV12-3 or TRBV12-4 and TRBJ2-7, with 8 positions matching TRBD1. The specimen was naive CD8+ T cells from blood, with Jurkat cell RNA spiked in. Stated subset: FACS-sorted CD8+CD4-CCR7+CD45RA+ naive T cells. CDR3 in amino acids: CASSGTGTGYRHEQYF. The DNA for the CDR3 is TGTGCCAGCAGCGGGACAGGAACTGGGTATCGGCACGAGCAGTACTTC.